The rows below give T cell receptor beta chains drawn from one sample of a study of blood T cell repertoires in COVID-19. Here immunoSEQ multiplex PCR was the method, and the copy in TCRdb shows in-frame clones only, minus some. The sample consists of 100,000 to 150,000 clones, about four fifths of them appearing once. Material for sequencing was peripheral blood. Every receptor here comes from a man aged 30 to 45 with COVID-19, enrolled during active disease. Each CDR3 is given with its conserved first and last residue. Each record gives: D gene, V gene, J gene, clone size, CDR3 DNA, CDR3 protein. D genes are given only for firm matches. Some rows mark clone size as missing; the rest say once, few, many or name a class of expanded clone.

d_gene: .; v_gene: TRBV27; j_gene: TRBJ1-2; abundance: .; CDR3nt: TGTGCCAGCAGCCCATTAGGAGAGGGTTTAGGTGCGCATGGCTACACCTTC; CDR3aa: CASSPLGEGLGAHGYTF
d_gene: .; v_gene: TRBV7-8; j_gene: TRBJ2-3; abundance: .; CDR3nt: TGTGCCAGCAGCAGATCAGGGCGGTCAGATACGCAGTATTTT; CDR3aa: CASSRSGRSDTQYF
d_gene: TRBD1; v_gene: TRBV9; j_gene: TRBJ1-2; abundance: .; CDR3nt: TGTGCCAGCAGCGCAAGAGGGACAGGCGACTATGGCTACACCTTC; CDR3aa: CASSARGTGDYGYTF
d_gene: .; v_gene: TRBV30; j_gene: TRBJ1-1; abundance: .; CDR3nt: TGTGCCTGGAGTGAGGGCGGGACTGAAGCTTTCTTT; CDR3aa: CAWSEGGTEAFF
d_gene: .; v_gene: TRBV11-2; j_gene: TRBJ2-5; abundance: .; CDR3nt: TGTGCCAGCAGCTTAGACAGCGGGCTCCAACAGGCCCAGTACTTC; CDR3aa: CASSLDSGLQQAQYF
d_gene: .; v_gene: TRBV19; j_gene: TRBJ1-5; abundance: .; CDR3nt: TGTGCCAGTAGTCAATTAGCGGGGGGCAGCAATCAGCCCCAGCATTTT; CDR3aa: CASSQLAGGSNQPQHF
d_gene: .; v_gene: TRBV6-4; j_gene: TRBJ1-3; abundance: .; CDR3nt: TGTGCACCAAGTGAACCAGGGAAAACTGGAAACACCATATATTTT; CDR3aa: CAPSEPGKTGNTIYF
d_gene: .; v_gene: TRBV11-2; j_gene: TRBJ1-5; abundance: once; CDR3nt: TGTGCCAGCAGCGCCAACGGGGGTCCCCAGCATTTT; CDR3aa: CASSANGGPQHF
d_gene: TRBD1; v_gene: TRBV2; j_gene: TRBJ1-4; abundance: .; CDR3nt: TGTGCCACCACTTACAGGGGGATAGAAAAACTGTTTTTT; CDR3aa: CATTYRGIEKLFF
d_gene: .; v_gene: TRBV3-1/TRBV3-2; j_gene: TRBJ2-5; abundance: once; CDR3nt: TGTGCCAGCAGCCAAGGATCATGGGCACATGGGGAGACCCAGTACTTC; CDR3aa: CASSQGSWAHGETQYF
d_gene: .; v_gene: TRBV6-5; j_gene: TRBJ2-7; abundance: .; CDR3nt: TGTGCCAGCAACCCGGGACATTCCTACGAGCAGTACTTC; CDR3aa: CASNPGHSYEQYF
d_gene: TRBD1; v_gene: TRBV24-1; j_gene: TRBJ1-5; abundance: .; CDR3nt: TGTGCCACCAGCGTCTTTGAAAGCTTTGGGACAGGGGCGCTCTATAGCAATCAGCCCCAGCATTTT; CDR3aa: CATSVFESFGTGALYSNQPQHF
d_gene: TRBD2; v_gene: TRBV11-2; j_gene: TRBJ2-5; abundance: .; CDR3nt: TGTGCCAGCAGCTTATCGGGGGGAAGGGGCCAAGAGACCCAGTACTTC; CDR3aa: CASSLSGGRGQETQYF
d_gene: TRBD1; v_gene: TRBV2; j_gene: TRBJ2-7; abundance: .; CDR3nt: TGTGCCAGCAGTCAGTCGGGACAGCTCTACGAGCAGTACTTC; CDR3aa: CASSQSGQLYEQYF
d_gene: TRBD1; v_gene: TRBV7-6; j_gene: TRBJ1-2; abundance: .; CDR3nt: TGTGCCAGCAGCTCAGGGGGCACTGGCTACACCTTC; CDR3aa: CASSSGGTGYTF